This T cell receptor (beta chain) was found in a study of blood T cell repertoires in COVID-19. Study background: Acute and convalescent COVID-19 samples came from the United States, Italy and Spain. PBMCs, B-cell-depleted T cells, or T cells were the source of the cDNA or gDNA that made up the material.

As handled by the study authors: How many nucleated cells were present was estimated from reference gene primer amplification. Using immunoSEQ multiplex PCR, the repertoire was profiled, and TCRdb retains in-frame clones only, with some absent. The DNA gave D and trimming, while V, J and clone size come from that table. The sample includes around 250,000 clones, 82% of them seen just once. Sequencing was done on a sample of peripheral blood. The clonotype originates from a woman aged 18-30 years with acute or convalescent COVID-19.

DNA for the CDR3: TGTGCCAGCAGCCAAGACGGCCGTTCGGGATTTATCTCCTACGAGCAGTACTTC. It is translated as CASSQDGRSGFISYEQYF. This chain uses TRBV14 with TRBJ2-7; the D gene is possibly TRBD2 (5 bases). Germline assignment: CDR1 SGHDN and CDR2 FVKESK. With 0 bases removed from V and 0 bases from J, the gap between germline ends came to 18 bases. The CDR3 is 18 residues long.